Following are 16 T cell receptor beta chains from one sample sequenced in a study of cytomegalovirus exposure and HLA in healthy donors. The PCR employed 60 Vbeta primers together with 13 Jbeta primers. Sequencing used immunoSEQ multiplex PCR; TCRdb keeps in-frame clones, though not all of them. The sample has about 89,000 clones, around 81% seen once. Sequenced material: PBMCs. These receptors all stem from a female donor in good health and CMV-seropositive.

The chain employs TRBV5-6 and TRBJ1-1, with D tentatively TRBD1 (5 bases). The CDR3 covers 14 residues. The germline V and J ends were trimmed by 0 bases and 1 base, with 7 bases remaining between them. CDR1 SGHDT and CDR2 YYEEEE come from the germline V gene. CDR3 residues: CASSLGRGNTEAFF. The CDR3 DNA is TGTGCCAGCAGCTTGGGGAGGGGGAACACTGAAGCTTTCTTT.

The chain carries TRBV28 and TRBJ2-5; possibly TRBD1 for D (5 bases). Between the trimmed V and J ends, which lost 5 bases and 7 bases, there was a span of 23 bases. The CDR3 is 16 residues long. Germline-derived CDR1 and CDR2 are MDHEN and SYDVKM. The CDR3 DNA reads as TGTGCCAGCAGTACCCGTCGGACAACATCGGATGGGACCCAGTACTTC. It is translated as CASSTRRTTSDGTQYF.

The V and J genes are TRBV20-1 and TRBJ2-5; weak D call: TRBD1 (5 bases). V lost 5 bases and J lost 5, with 9 bases in between. CDR1 is DFQATT, CDR2 SNEGSKA, per germline (reference sequence). The CDR3 length is 11 residues. The CDR3 coding sequence is TGCAGTGCTTTAAGGGGTGAGACCCAGTACTTC. Translated: CSALRGETQYF.

This sequence joins TRBV9 and TRBJ2-3; the D gene is possibly TRBD2 (5 bases). The CDR3 is made up of 14 amino acids. Per the germline V gene, CDR1 is SGDLS and CDR2 is YYNGEE. V dropped 0 bases and J dropped 2 bases, with 7 bases sitting between them. The CDR3 DNA reads as TGTGCCAGCAGCGTAGGAGGGATCACAGATACGCAGTATTTT. This gives the protein CASSVGGITDTQYF. The full variable domain, rest sourced from reference TRBV9 and TRBJ2-3, is DSGVTQTPKHLITATGQRVTLRCSPRSGDLSVYWYQQSLDQGLQFLIQYYNGEERAKGNILERFSAQQFPDLHSELNLSSLELGDSALYFCASSVGGITDTQYFGPGTRLTVL.

The chain couples TRBV7-9 to TRBJ1-1; TRBD1 aligns across 9 bases. V shed 4 bases, J shed 0 bases, and the junction held 9 bases outside the gene matches. Germline CDR1 and CDR2: SEHNR and FQNEAQ (reference sequence). This CDR3 comprises 17 residues. CDR3 region: CASSSDRGVFMNTEAFF. CDR3 coding DNA: TGTGCCAGCAGCTCAGACAGGGGGGTCTTCATGAACACTGAAGCTTTCTTT.

The chain joins TRBV5-1 to TRBJ2-4, with 11 bases that match TRBD1. Germline V gene data show CDR1 as SGHRS and CDR2 as YFSETQ. V dropped 5 bases and J dropped 5; count of bases not matched to a gene: 9. This CDR3 is 16 amino acids long. CDR3 sequence reads: CASRRTGGGLENIQYF. CDR3 coding DNA: TGCGCCAGCAGACGGACAGGGGGCGGGCTCGAAAACATTCAGTACTTC. The variable domain in full, with the rest retrieved from reference TRBV5-1 and TRBJ2-4, is KAGVTQTPRYLIKTRGQQVTLSCSPISGHRSVSWYQQTPGQGLQFLFEYFSETQRNKGNFPGRFSGRQFSNSRSEMNVSTLELGDSALYLCASRRTGGGLENIQYFGAGTRLSVL.

This chain joins TRBV7-9 and TRBJ1-1, with a possible D match to TRBD1 (6 bases). Trimming took off 5 bases at V and 1 base at J, with 11 bases between the two ends. CDR1 is SEHNR, CDR2 FQNEAQ, per germline (reference sequence). CDR3 size: 14 residues. CDR3 DNA sequence: TGTGCCAGCAGCACCACGACAGGGAACACTGAAGCTTTCTTT. This sequence encodes CASSTTTGNTEAFF.

This chain links TRBV19 with TRBJ2-1; TRBD2 agrees at 9 bases. The length of the CDR3 is 15 residues. V lost 4 bases to trimming and J lost 0 bases; unmatched junction nucleotides: 1. CDR1 and CDR2 (germline): LNHDA, SQIVND (reference sequence). CDR3 amino acids: CASSRLAVSYNEQFF. CDR3 nucleotide sequence: TGTGCCAGTAGTAGACTAGCGGTCTCCTACAATGAGCAGTTCTTC.

CDR3 coding DNA: TGTGCCAGCAGCATAGGGGGGGACACCGGGGAGCTGTTTTTT. Translating it yields CASSIGGDTGELFF. This chain links TRBV7-2 with TRBJ2-2, with TRBD2 as a possible D gene (7 bases). V dropped 5 bases and J dropped 3 bases, with 10 bases sitting between them. Germline V gives CDR1 SGHTA, CDR2 FQGNSA. The length of the CDR3 is 14 residues.

The rearrangement joins TRBV19 to TRBJ1-1, with 8 bases lining up with TRBD1. Germline trimming cut 7 bases from V and 0 bases from J; bases unmatched to any gene: 7. Germline CDR1 is LNHDA and CDR2 is SQIVND (reference sequence). This CDR3 contains 15 residues. The CDR3 region has the DNA TGTGCCAGTACCCCGGGACAGGCGATGAACACTGAAGCTTTCTTT. This encodes CASTPGQAMNTEAFF.

The chain has TRBV28 and TRBJ2-7; D remains unclear. CDR1 is MDHEN and CDR2 is SYDVKM in the germline V gene. Trimming left V 6 bases short and J 1 base short, with 19 bases between. CDR3 size: 16 residues. The CDR3, as DNA: TGTGCCAGCAGGGATGTAGCTAATAGACGTTCCTACGAGCAGTACTTC. Translating it yields CASRDVANRRSYEQYF.

The V and J genes are TRBV5-4 and TRBJ2-7; TRBD2 matches at 7 bases. The CDR3 loop spans 14 amino acids. Trimming at V came to 4 bases and at J to 0 bases, leaving 4 bases not matched to a gene. Per the germline V gene, CDR1 is SGHNT and CDR2 is YYREEE (reference sequence). The CDR3 sequence is CASSNGGYSYEQYF. The CDR3 DNA reads TGTGCCAGCAGCAACGGGGGGTACTCCTACGAGCAGTACTTC.

For this clone: Distinct nucleotide sequences in the sample also encode this CDR3. This chain joins TRBV5-1 and TRBJ2-2; possible D gene TRBD1, 6 bases. The CDR3 contains 13 residues. Trimming removed 1 base at V and 5 bases at J, with 6 bases between. Looked up from germline, CDR1 is SGHRS and CDR2 is YFSETQ. CDR3 loop: CASSLQGTGELFF. CDR3 DNA: TGCGCCAGCAGCTTGCAGGGGACCGGGGAGCTGTTTTTT.

The chain combines TRBV4-2 with TRBJ2-3, with 11 bases identical to TRBD2. The CDR3 contains 17 residues. Germline V gene lookup returns CDR1 LGHNA and CDR2 YNFKEQ. V shed 4 bases, J shed 5 bases, and the junction held 11 bases outside the gene matches. The CDR3 DNA follows: TGTGCCAGCAGCCCGCTGACTAGCGGGATGGGAGGAGATACGCAGTATTTT. Its protein product is CASSPLTSGMGGDTQYF.

The chain links TRBV5-1 to TRBJ2-1; D ambiguous. Trimming removed 1 base at V and 5 bases at J, with 7 bases between. Germline V gives CDR1 SGHRS, CDR2 YFSETQ. The length of the CDR3 is 13 residues. CDR3 sequence: CASSLPSNNEQFF. In nucleotides, the CDR3 is TGCGCCAGCAGCTTGCCTTCTAACAATGAGCAGTTCTTC.

V gene TRBV5-1 combines with J gene TRBJ2-3, with a possible D match to TRBD1 (5 bases). The CDR3 consists of 16 residues. With 1 base removed from V and 6 bases from J, the gap between germline ends came to 18 bases. Germline V gene data show CDR1 as SGHRS and CDR2 as YFSETQ. CDR3 protein: CASSLRGPPSGDTQYF. In nucleotides, the CDR3 is TGCGCCAGCAGCTTGAGGGGCCCCCCAAGTGGCGATACGCAGTATTTT.